This T cell receptor beta chain was observed in a study of control samples from healthy donors and cancer patients. The CDR3 spans 15 residues. The germline gives CDR1 SGDLS, CDR2 YYNGEE. Unmatched junction bases numbered 6, after V lost 1 base and J lost 4 bases. Only in-frame clones appear in the TCRdb table, and some are missing; sequencing was by immunoSEQ multiplex PCR. Of some 120,000 clones listed, 88% are singletons. The clonotype originates from a woman in her seventies in good health. The source material was blood. The V call is TRBV9, the J call TRBJ2-5, with 8 bases fitting TRBD2. The CDR3, as DNA: TGTGCCAGCAGCGTATTGAGCCGGGGGGGAGAGACCCAGTACTTC. Protein product: CASSVLSRGGETQYF.